This T cell receptor beta chain was sequenced during a study of blood T cell repertoires in COVID-19. Assay used: immunoSEQ multiplex PCR; TCRdb lists only in-frame clones, some missing. The sample carries about 170,000 clones, about four fifths recorded once. The germline V gene encodes CDR1 SNHLY and CDR2 FYNNEI. CDR3 length equals 14 residues. The ends lost 8 bases at V and 3 bases at J; junction bases unmatched: 3. The sample was peripheral blood. The chain combines TRBV2 with TRBJ2-1; 11 bases are a match to TRBD2. The clonotype comes from a woman aged 70 to 79 who had recovered from COVID-19. CDR3 amino acids: CASQGLAVYNEQFF. The CDR3 DNA is TGTGCCAGCCAGGGACTAGCGGTCTACAATGAGCAGTTCTTC. The full variable domain, its missing parts supplied by reference TRBV2 and TRBJ2-1, is EPEVTQTPSHQVTQMGQEVILRCVPISNHLYFYWYRQILGQKVEFLVSFYNNEISEKSEIFDDQFSVERPDGSNFTLKIRSTKLEDSAMYFCASQGLAVYNEQFFGPGTRLTVL.